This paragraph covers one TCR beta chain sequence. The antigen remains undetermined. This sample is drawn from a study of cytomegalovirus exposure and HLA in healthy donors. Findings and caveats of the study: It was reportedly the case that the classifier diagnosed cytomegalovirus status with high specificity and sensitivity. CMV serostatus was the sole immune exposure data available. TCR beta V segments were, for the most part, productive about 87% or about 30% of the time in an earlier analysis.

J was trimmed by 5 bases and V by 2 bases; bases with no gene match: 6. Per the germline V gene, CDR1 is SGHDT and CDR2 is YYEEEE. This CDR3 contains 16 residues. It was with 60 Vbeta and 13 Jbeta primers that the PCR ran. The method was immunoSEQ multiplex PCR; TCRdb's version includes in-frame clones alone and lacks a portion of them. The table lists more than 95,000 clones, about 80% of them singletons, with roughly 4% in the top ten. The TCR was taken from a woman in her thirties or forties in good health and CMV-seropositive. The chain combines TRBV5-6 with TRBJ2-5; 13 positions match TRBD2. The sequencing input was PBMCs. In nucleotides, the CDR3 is TGTGCCAGCAGCTTCGGACTAGCGGGAGATGGCGAGACCCAGTACTTC. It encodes CASSFGLAGDGETQYF.